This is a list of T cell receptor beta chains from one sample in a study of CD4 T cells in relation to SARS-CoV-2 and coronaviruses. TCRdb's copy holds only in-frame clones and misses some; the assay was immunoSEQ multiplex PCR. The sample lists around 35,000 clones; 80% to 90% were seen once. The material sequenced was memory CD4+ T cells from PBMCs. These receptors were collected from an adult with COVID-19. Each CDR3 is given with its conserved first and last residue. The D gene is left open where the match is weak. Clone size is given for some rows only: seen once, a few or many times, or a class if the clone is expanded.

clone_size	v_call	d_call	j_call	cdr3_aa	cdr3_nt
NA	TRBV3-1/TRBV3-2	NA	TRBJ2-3	CASSRTGGTDTQYF	TGTGCCAGCAGCCGCACGGGCGGTACAGATACGCAGTATTTT
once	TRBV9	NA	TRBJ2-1	CASSVSPLVLTLNEQFF	TGTGCCAGCAGCGTTTCGCCGTTAGTTCTTACCCTTAATGAGCAGTTCTTC
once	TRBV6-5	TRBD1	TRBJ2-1	CASSRGQGSYNEQFF	TGTGCCAGCAGCCGCGGACAGGGATCCTACAATGAGCAGTTCTTC
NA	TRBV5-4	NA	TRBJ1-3	CASSLDTANTIYF	TGTGCCAGCAGCTTGGATACTGCAAACACCATATATTTT
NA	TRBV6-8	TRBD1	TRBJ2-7	CASSYSIPGTATNYEQYF	TGTGCCAGCAGTTACTCGATCCCCGGGACAGCTACGAACTACGAGCAGTACTTC
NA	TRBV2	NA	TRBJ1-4	CASRLQGRVNEKLFF	TGTGCCAGCAGGCTGCAGGGGAGGGTTAATGAAAAACTGTTTTTT
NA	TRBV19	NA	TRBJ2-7	CASSEQGVVGEQYF	TGTGCCAGTAGTGAACAGGGCGTGGTGGGCGAGCAGTACTTC
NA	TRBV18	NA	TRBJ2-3	CASSPGTQSNTQYF	TGTGCCAGCTCACCGGGGACCCAGAGTAATACGCAGTATTTT
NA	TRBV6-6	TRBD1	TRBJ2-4	CASTGGTKNIQYF	TGTGCCAGCACAGGGGGTACAAAAAACATTCAGTACTTC
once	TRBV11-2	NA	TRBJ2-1	CASSSSRHRGQFF	TGTGCCAGCAGCTCTTCGCGGCACCGGGGGCAGTTCTTC
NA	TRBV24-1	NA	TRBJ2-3	CATSDYSSTDTQYF	TGTGCCACCAGTGATTACAGCAGCACAGATACGCAGTATTTT
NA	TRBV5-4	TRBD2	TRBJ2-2	CASSPTPGLAEINTGELFF	TGTGCCAGCAGCCCGACCCCGGGACTAGCGGAGATAAACACCGGGGAGCTGTTTTTT
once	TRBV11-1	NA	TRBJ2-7	CASSYREYSYEQYF	TGTGCCAGCAGCTACCGGGAATACTCCTACGAGCAGTACTTC
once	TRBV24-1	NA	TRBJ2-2	CATRTANTGELFF	TGTGCCACCAGGACGGCGAACACCGGGGAGCTGTTTTTT
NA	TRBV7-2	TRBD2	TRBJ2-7	CASSPIAGAYEQYF	TGTGCCAGCAGCCCGATAGCGGGCGCCTACGAGCAGTACTTC
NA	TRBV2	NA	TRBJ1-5	CASSARAAQPQHF	TGTGCCAGCAGTGCCAGGGCGGCTCAGCCCCAGCATTTT
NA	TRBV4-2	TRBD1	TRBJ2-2	CASSQDPGTGGTGELFF	TGTGCCAGCAGCCAAGACCCCGGGACAGGGGGGACCGGGGAGCTGTTTTTT
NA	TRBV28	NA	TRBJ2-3	CASTPFQQDTQYF	TGTGCCAGCACCCCTTTTCAGCAAGATACGCAGTATTTT
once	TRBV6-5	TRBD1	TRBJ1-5	CASRTGSNQPQHF	TGTGCCAGCAGGACAGGGAGCAATCAGCCCCAGCATTTT
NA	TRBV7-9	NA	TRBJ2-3	CASSLFDRRITDTQYF	TGTGCCAGCAGCTTATTTGACAGACGAATAACAGATACGCAGTATTTT
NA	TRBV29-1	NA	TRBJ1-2	CSVLEGPYGYTF	TGCAGCGTTTTGGAGGGTCCCTATGGCTACACCTTC
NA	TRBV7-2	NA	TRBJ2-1	CASSLKGDSYNEQFF	TGTGCCAGCAGCTTAAAAGGCGATAGTTACAATGAGCAGTTCTTC
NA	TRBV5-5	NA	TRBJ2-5	CASSGSGQETQYF	TGTGCCAGCAGCGGATCGGGACAAGAGACCCAGTACTTC
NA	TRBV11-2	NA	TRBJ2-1	CASSSSRLSTNEQFF	TGTGCCAGCAGCTCCTCGCGACTCTCAACAAATGAGCAGTTCTTC
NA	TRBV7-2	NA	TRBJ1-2	CASSFRDGYGYTF	TGTGCCAGCAGCTTCCGGGACGGCTATGGCTACACCTTC
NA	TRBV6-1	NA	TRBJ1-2	CASSELDYGYTF	TGTGCCAGCAGTGAACTTGACTATGGCTACACCTTC
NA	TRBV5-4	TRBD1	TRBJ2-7	CASSSPGQEFYEQYF	TGTGCCAGCAGCTCCCCGGGACAGGAGTTTTACGAGCAGTACTTC
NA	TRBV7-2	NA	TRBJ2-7	CASSQTNSYEQYF	TGTGCCAGCAGCCAGACAAATTCCTACGAGCAGTACTTC
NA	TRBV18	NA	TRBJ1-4	CASSPQRANEKLFF	TGTGCCAGCTCACCTCAGAGGGCTAATGAAAAACTGTTTTTT
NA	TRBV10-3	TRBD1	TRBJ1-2	CAISELGQGDATYGYTF	TGTGCCATCAGTGAGCTGGGACAGGGGGACGCCACCTATGGCTACACCTTC
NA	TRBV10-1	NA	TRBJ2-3	CASSDNLGSRTDTQYF	TGCGCCAGCAGTGATAATTTGGGGTCCCGCACAGATACGCAGTATTTT
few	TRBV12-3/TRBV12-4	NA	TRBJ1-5	CASSGGSNQPQHF	TGTGCCAGCAGTGGTGGTAGCAATCAGCCCCAGCATTTT
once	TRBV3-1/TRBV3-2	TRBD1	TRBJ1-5	CASSQGTGRNQPQHF	TGTGCCAGCAGCCAAGGGACAGGGCGCAATCAGCCCCAGCATTTT
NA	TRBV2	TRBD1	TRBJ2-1	CASGDRGTYNEQFF	TGTGCCAGCGGGGACAGGGGGACCTACAATGAGCAGTTCTTC
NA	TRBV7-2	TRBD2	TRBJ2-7	CASSLVLAGIYEQYF	TGTGCCAGCAGCTTAGTTCTAGCGGGGATCTACGAGCAGTACTTC
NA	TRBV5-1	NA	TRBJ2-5	CASSSVETQYF	TGCGCCAGCAGCTCAGTGGAGACCCAGTACTTC
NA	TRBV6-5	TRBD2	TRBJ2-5	CASSYGGPGGETQYF	TGTGCCAGCAGTTACGGGGGACCGGGGGGGGAGACCCAGTACTTC
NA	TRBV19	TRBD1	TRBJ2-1	CASSSDRGYSYNEQFF	TGTGCCAGTAGCTCCGACAGGGGGTATTCCTACAATGAGCAGTTCTTC
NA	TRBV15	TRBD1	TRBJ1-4	CATSRSRGRGGEKLFF	TGTGCCACCAGCAGATCTAGGGGGCGCGGGGGGGAAAAACTGTTTTTT
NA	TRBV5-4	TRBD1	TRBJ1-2	CASSLSGTGTYTF	TGTGCCAGCAGCTTATCCGGGACAGGGACCTACACCTTC
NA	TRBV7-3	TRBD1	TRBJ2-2	CASSVSGGQGYTGELFF	TGTGCCAGCAGCGTTTCCGGAGGACAGGGCTACACCGGGGAGCTGTTTTTT
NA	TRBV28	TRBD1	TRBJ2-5	CASSQIDRGRETQYF	TGTGCCAGCAGCCAGATTGACAGGGGGCGAGAGACCCAGTACTTC
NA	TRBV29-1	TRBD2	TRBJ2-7	CSVRTGTSGNYEQYF	TGCAGCGTGAGAACCGGGACTAGCGGGAACTACGAGCAGTACTTC
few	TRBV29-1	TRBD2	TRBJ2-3	CSVEGRAGGIDTQYF	TGCAGCGTTGAGGGTCGAGCGGGAGGGATAGATACGCAGTATTTT
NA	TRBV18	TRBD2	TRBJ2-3	CASSPGGELTDTQYF	TGTGCCAGCTCACCGGGAGGGGAACTCACAGATACGCAGTATTTT
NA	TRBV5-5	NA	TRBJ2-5	CASSLKDGFETQYF	TGTGCCAGCAGCTTGAAGGACGGCTTTGAGACCCAGTACTTC
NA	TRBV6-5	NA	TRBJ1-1	CASSFTQGRITEAFF	TGTGCCAGCAGTTTCACACAGGGAAGGATCACTGAAGCTTTCTTT
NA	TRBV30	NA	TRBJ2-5	CAFSGRETQYF	TGTGCCTTCTCGGGACGAGAGACCCAGTACTTC
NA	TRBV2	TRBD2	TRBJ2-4	CASRLGTIPVFAKNIQYF	TGTGCCAGCAGATTAGGGACTATCCCGGTCTTCGCCAAAAACATTCAGTACTTC
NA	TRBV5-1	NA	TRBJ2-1	CASRSPPYNEQFF	TGCGCCAGCAGATCTCCGCCCTACAATGAGCAGTTCTTC
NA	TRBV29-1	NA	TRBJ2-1	CSVEDRHSHNEQFF	TGCAGCGTTGAAGATCGTCACAGTCACAATGAGCAGTTCTTC
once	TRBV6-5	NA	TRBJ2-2	CASSLNTGELFF	TGTGCCAGCAGTCTGAACACCGGGGAGCTGTTTTTT
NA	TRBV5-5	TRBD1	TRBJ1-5	CASSLGTGDSNQPQHF	TGTGCCAGCAGCTTGGGGACAGGGGATAGCAATCAGCCCCAGCATTTT
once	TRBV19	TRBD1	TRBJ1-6	CASSMQSGGDSPLHF	TGTGCCAGTAGTATGCAGTCAGGGGGCGATTCACCCCTCCACTTT
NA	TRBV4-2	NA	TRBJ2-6	CASSQVSGKFTGANVLTF	TGTGCCAGCAGCCAAGTTTCCGGCAAATTTACTGGGGCCAACGTCCTGACTTTC
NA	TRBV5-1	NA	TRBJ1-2	CASSLDSRSNYGYTF	TGCGCCAGCAGCTTGGACAGCAGGTCTAACTATGGCTACACCTTC
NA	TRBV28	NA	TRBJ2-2	CASSLWQDHTGELFF	TGTGCCAGCAGTTTATGGCAGGACCACACCGGGGAGCTGTTTTTT
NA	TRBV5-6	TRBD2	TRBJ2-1	CASSLGLAGNEQFF	TGTGCCAGCAGCTTGGGACTAGCGGGGAATGAGCAGTTCTTC
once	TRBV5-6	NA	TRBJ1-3	CASSHLYSGNTIYF	TGTGCCAGCAGCCACCTATACTCTGGAAACACCATATATTTT